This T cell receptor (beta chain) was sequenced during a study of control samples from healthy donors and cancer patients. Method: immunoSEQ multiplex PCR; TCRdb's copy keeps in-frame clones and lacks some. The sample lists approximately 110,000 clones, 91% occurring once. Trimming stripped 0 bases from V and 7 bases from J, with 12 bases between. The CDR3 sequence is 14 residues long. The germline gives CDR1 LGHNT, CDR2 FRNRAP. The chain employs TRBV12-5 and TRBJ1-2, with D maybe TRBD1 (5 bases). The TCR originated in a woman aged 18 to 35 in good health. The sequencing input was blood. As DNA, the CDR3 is TGTGCTAGTGGTTTGGTACCGGGGCAAGGTGGCTACACCTTC. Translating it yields CASGLVPGQGGYTF.